The 5 T cell receptor beta chains below come from one sample, sequenced in a study of T cell responses to AZD1222 COVID-19 vaccine. Sequencing was performed with immunoSEQ multiplex PCR; in TCRdb, only in-frame clones are kept and a portion is missing. The repertoire holds 130,000 or so clones, with 70% to 90% as singletons. Sequencing used peripheral blood, obtained 28 days after the second AZD1222 dose. Every receptor here comes from an adult who received the AZD1222 COVID-19 vaccine.

This chain connects TRBV5-1 to TRBJ1-6; D ambiguous. Germline loops: CDR1 SGHRS, CDR2 YFSETQ. CDR3 length: 15 amino acids. Trimming cost V 1 base and J 1 base, with 6 bases left between them. CDR3 DNA sequence: TGCGCCAGCAGCTTGCAAGAGTCCTATAATTCACCCCTCCACTTT. It yields the protein CASSLQESYNSPLHF.

The chain recombines TRBV19 with TRBJ2-1, with 7 bases that match TRBD1. V shed 10 bases, J shed 3 bases, and the junction held 6 bases outside the gene matches. Germline lookup yields CDR1 LNHDA and CDR2 SQIVND (reference sequence). This CDR3 region has 13 residues. The DNA for the CDR3 is TGTGCCACCAGACAGGGTGGCTACAATGAGCAGTTCTTC. Residues: CATRQGGYNEQFF.

The chain has TRBV6-5 and TRBJ1-6, with a tentative D call TRBD1 (5 bases). The V gene lost 4 bases and the J gene lost 0 bases, with 7 bases spanning the gap. Germline CDR1 and CDR2: MNHEY and SVGAGI. This CDR3 spans 15 amino acids. Written as DNA, the CDR3 is TGTGCCAGCAGTTGGGGGATCTCCTATAATTCACCCCTCCACTTT. Its protein is CASSWGISYNSPLHF.

The chain has TRBV5-5 and TRBJ2-2; D is perhaps TRBD2 (5 bases). Per the germline V gene, CDR1 is SGHKS and CDR2 is YYEKEE (reference sequence). The CDR3 is 15 residues long. Trimming removed 2 bases at V and 3 bases at J, with 11 bases between. The CDR3 spells CASSFRGSDTGELFF. Written as DNA, the CDR3 is TGTGCCAGCAGCTTCAGAGGGAGTGACACCGGGGAGCTGTTTTTT.

V usage is TRBV5-4 and J usage is TRBJ2-7, with D possibly TRBD2 on 7 matching bases. The CDR3 length is 14 residues. V lost 0 bases to trimming and J lost 2 bases, with 9 bases between them. The germline V gene has CDR1 SGHNT and CDR2 YYREEE (reference sequence). The CDR3 region is CASSLGGGPYEQYF. The CDR3, as DNA: TGTGCCAGCAGCTTGGGGGGGGGCCCCTACGAGCAGTACTTC.